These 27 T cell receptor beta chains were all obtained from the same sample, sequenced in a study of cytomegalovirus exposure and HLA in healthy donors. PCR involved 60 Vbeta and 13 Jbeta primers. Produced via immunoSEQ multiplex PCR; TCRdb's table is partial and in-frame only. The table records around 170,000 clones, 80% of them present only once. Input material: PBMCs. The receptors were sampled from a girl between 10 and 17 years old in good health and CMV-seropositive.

In DNA form, the CDR3 reads TGCGCCAGCAGCCAAGACAGTTCTCAGCCCCAGCATTTT. Its protein product is CASSQDSSQPQHF. The chain employs TRBV4-3 and TRBJ1-5; no firm D call. In germline, CDR1 is LGHNA, CDR2 YSLEER. Between the trimmed V and J ends, which lost 0 bases and 6 bases, there was a span of 6 bases. CDR3 length: 13 residues.

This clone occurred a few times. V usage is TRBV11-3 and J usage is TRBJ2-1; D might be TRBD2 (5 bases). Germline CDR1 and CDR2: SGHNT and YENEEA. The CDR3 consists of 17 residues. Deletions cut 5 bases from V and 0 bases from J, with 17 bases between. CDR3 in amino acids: CASSPGRFGSSYNEQFF. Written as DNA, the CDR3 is TGTGCCAGCAGCCCCGGGCGTTTTGGGAGCTCCTACAATGAGCAGTTCTTC.

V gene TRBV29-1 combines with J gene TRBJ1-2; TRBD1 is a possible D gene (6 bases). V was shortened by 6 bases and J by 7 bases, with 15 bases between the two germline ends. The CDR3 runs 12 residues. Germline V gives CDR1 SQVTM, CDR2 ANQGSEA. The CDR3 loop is CSVRDILGGYTF. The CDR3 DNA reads TGCAGCGTGAGGGACATCTTGGGTGGCTACACCTTC.

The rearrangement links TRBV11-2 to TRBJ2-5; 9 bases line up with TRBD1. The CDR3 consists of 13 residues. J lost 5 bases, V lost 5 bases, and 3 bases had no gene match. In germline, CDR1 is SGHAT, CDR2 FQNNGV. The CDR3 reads CASSPTGGETQYF. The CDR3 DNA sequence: TGTGCCAGCAGCCCTACAGGGGGCGAGACCCAGTACTTC.

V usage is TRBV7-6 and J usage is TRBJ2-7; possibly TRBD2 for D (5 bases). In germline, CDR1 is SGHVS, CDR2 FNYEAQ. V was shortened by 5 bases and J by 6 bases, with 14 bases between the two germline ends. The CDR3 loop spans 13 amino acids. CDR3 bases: TGTGCCAGCAGCCCGGGATTACCGTTCGAGCAGTACTTC. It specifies CASSPGLPFEQYF.

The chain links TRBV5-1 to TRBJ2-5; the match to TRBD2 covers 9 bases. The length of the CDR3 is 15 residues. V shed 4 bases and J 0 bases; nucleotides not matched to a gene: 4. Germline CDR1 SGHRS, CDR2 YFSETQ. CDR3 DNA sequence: TGCGCCAGCAGCCCTAGACTAGCGGACCAAGAGACCCAGTACTTC. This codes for CASSPRLADQETQYF.

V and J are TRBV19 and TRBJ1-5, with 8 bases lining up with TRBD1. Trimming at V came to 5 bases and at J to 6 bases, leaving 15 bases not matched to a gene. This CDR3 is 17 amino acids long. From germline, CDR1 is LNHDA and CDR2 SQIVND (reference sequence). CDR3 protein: CASSAPSVQGGGQPQHF. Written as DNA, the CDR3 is TGTGCCAGTAGTGCCCCAAGCGTACAGGGGGGCGGTCAGCCCCAGCATTTT.

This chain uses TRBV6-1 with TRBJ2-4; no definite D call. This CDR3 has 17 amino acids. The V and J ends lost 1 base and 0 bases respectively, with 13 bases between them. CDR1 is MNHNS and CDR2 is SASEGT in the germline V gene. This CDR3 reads CASSEVGFGGAKNIQYF. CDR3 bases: TGTGCCAGCAGTGAAGTCGGGTTTGGCGGAGCCAAAAACATTCAGTACTTC.

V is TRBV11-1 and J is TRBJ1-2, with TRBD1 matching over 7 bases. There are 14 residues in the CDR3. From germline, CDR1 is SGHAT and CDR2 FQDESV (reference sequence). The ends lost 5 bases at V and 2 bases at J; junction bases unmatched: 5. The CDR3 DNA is TGTGCCAGCAGCCTTACGACAGGGAACTATGGCTACACCTTC. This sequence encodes CASSLTTGNYGYTF.

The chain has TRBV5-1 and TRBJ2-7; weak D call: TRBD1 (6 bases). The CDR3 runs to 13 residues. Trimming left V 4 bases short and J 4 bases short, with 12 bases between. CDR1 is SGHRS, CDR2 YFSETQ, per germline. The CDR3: CASSPQGQYEQYF. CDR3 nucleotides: TGCGCCAGCAGCCCACAGGGACAATACGAGCAGTACTTC.

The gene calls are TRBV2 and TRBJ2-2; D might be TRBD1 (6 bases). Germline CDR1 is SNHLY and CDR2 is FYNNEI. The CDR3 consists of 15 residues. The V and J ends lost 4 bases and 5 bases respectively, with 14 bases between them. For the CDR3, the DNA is TGTGCCAGCAGTGGTTACAGGGTAGCTACCGGGGAGCTGTTTTTT. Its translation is CASSGYRVATGELFF.

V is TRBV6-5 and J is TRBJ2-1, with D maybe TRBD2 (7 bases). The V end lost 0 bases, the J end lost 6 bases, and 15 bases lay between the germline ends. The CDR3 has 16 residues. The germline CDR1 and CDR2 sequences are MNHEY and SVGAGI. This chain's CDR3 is CASSYSLWGGANEQFF. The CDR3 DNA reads TGTGCCAGCAGTTACTCATTATGGGGGGGGGCCAATGAGCAGTTCTTC.

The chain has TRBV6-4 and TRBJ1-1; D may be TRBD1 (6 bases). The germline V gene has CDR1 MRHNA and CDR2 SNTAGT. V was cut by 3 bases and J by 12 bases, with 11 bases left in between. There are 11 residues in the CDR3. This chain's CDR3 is CASSDGGMTFF. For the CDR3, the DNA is TGTGCCAGCAGTGATGGGGGCATGACTTTCTTT.

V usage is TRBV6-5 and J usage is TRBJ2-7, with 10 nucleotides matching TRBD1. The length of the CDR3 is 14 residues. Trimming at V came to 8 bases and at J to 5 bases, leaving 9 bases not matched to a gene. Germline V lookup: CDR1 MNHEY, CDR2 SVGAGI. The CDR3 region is CASRPGQGTHEQYF. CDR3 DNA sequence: TGTGCCAGCCGTCCGGGACAGGGGACCCACGAGCAGTACTTC.

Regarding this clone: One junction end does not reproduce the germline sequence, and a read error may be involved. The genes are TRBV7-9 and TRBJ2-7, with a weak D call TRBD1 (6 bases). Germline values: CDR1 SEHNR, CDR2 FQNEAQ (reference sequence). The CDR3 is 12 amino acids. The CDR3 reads CSSSSRQAEQYF. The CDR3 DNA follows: TGTTCCAGCAGCTCGCGACAGGCCGAGCAGTACTTC.

Written as DNA, the CDR3 is TGTGCCAGCAGAACTACGGCTAGCGGGAGTATCGGCACAGATACGCAGTATTTT. Its protein is CASRTTASGSIGTDTQYF. This chain links TRBV7-9 with TRBJ2-3; 10 bases map to TRBD2. Looked up from germline, CDR1 is SEHNR and CDR2 is FQNEAQ (reference sequence). V dropped 6 bases and J dropped 1; count of bases not matched to a gene: 13. The CDR3 is made up of 18 amino acids.

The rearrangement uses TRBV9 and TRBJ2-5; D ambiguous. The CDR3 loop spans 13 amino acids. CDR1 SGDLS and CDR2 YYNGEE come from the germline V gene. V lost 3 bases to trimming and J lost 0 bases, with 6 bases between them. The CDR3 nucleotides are TGTGCCAGCAGCGACGGGTACCAAGAGACCCAGTACTTC. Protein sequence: CASSDGYQETQYF.

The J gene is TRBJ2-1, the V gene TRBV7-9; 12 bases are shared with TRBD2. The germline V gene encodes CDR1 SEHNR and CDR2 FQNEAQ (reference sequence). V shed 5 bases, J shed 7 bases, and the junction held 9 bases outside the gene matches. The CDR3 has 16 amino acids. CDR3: CASSVGGLAGLNEQFF. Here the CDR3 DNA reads TGTGCCAGCAGCGTTGGAGGACTAGCGGGGTTAAATGAGCAGTTCTTC.

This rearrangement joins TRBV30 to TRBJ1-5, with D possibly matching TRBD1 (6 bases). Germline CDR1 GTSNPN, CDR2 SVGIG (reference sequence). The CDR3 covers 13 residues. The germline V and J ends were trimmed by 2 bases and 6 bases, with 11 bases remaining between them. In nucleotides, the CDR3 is TGTGCCTGGAGTAAGGGGGAATTTCAGCCCCAGCATTTT. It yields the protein CAWSKGEFQPQHF.

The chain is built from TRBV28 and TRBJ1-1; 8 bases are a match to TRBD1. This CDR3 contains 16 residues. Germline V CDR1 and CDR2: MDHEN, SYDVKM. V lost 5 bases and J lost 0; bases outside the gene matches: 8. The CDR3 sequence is CASSERTGPMNTEAFF. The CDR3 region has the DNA TGTGCCAGCAGTGAAAGGACAGGGCCTATGAACACTGAAGCTTTCTTT.

CDR3 protein: CSARASGTQYF. CDR3 nucleotide sequence: TGCAGTGCTAGAGCGTCGGGGACCCAGTACTTC. The chain joins TRBV20-1 to TRBJ2-5, with D unresolved. Germline V gives CDR1 DFQATT, CDR2 SNEGSKA (reference sequence). The CDR3 runs 11 residues. With 1 base removed from V and 7 bases from J, the gap between germline ends came to 7 bases.

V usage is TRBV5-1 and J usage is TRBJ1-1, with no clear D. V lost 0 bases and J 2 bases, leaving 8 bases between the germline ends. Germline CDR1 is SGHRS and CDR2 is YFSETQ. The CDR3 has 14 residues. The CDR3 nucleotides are TGCGCCAGCAGCTTGGACGGTCTCAACACTGAAGCTTTCTTT. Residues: CASSLDGLNTEAFF.

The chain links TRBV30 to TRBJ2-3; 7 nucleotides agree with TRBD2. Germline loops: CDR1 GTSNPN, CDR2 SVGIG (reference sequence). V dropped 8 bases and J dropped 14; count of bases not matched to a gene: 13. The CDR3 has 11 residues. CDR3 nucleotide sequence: TGTGCCCGAGCGAGGGAGGGCCGCGCGTATTTT. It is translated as CARAREGRAYF.

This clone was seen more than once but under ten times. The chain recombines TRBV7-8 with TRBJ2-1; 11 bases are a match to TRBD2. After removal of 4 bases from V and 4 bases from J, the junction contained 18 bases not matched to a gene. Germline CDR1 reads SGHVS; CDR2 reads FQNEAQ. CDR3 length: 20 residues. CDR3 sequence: CASSYQLAGVRDDLYNEQFF. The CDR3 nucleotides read TGTGCCAGCAGCTATCAACTAGCGGGGGTGAGGGATGATTTGTACAATGAGCAGTTCTTC.

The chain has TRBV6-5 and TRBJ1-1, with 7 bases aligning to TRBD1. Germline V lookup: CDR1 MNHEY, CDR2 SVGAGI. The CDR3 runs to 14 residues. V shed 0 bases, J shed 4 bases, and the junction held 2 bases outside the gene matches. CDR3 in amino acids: CASSYSAGGTEAFF. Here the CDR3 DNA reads TGTGCCAGCAGTTACTCAGCAGGGGGCACTGAAGCTTTCTTT.

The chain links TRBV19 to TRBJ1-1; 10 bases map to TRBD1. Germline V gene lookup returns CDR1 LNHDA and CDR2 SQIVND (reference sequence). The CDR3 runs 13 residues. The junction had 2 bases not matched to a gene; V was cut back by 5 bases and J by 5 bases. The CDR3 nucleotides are TGTGCCAGTAGTCGACAGGGGGCGACTGAAGCTTTCTTT. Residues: CASSRQGATEAFF.

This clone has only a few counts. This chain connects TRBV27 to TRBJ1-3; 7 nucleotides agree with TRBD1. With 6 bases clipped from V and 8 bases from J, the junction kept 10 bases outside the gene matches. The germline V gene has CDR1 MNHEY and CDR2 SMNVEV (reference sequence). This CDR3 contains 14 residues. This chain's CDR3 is CASRPSRGLDTIYF. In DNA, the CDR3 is TGTGCCAGCAGACCATCCAGGGGGTTAGACACCATATATTTT.